Listed here are 8 T cell receptor beta chains from one sample, sequenced in a study of cytomegalovirus exposure and HLA in healthy donors. Libraries were prepared by immunoSEQ multiplex PCR; TCRdb keeps only in-frame clonotypes and omits some of them. The table shows 200,000 to 250,000 clones, with 70% to 90% occurring only once. The specimen sequenced was PBMCs. Receptors were obtained from a woman under 30 in good health and CMV-seronegative.

This rearrangement joins TRBV4-1 to TRBJ1-1, with 7 bases fitting TRBD1. V was pared by 0 bases and J by 4 bases, with 5 bases of the junction left unmatched. CDR1 is MGHRA, CDR2 YSYEKL, per germline. CDR3 length equals 15 residues. Written as DNA, the CDR3 is TGCGCCAGCAGCCAAGATGAACAGGGGAGCACTGAAGCTTTCTTT. Translating it yields CASSQDEQGSTEAFF.

This rearrangement joins TRBV10-3 to TRBJ2-3, with D perhaps matching TRBD2 (6 bases). The V gene's germline CDR1 is ENHRY and CDR2 SYGVKD. This CDR3 is built from 14 residues. The V end lost 3 bases, the J end lost 2 bases, and 9 bases lay between the germline ends. The CDR3 region is CAISEGTHTDTQYF. The CDR3 nucleotides read TGTGCCATCAGTGAAGGGACTCACACAGATACGCAGTATTTT.

This chain links TRBV4-2 with TRBJ2-7, with D maybe TRBD2 (6 bases). The V end lost 0 bases, the J end lost 6 bases, and 15 bases lay between the germline ends. This CDR3 contains 15 residues. The germline V gene encodes CDR1 LGHNA and CDR2 YNFKEQ. The CDR3 nucleotides are TGTGCCAGCAGCCAAGAACTGGGCCTAGCGACCGAGCAGTACTTC. This translates into CASSQELGLATEQYF.

The chain has TRBV19 and TRBJ2-3; possible D gene TRBD1, 5 bases. Germline CDR1 LNHDA, CDR2 SQIVND (reference sequence). CDR3 length: 14 amino acids. The ends were cut back, 7 bases at V and 4 bases at J, with 15 bases in the middle. CDR3 in amino acids: CASTTGRDADTQYF. The CDR3 DNA reads as TGTGCCAGTACAACAGGCAGGGATGCAGATACGCAGTATTTT.

The V and J genes are TRBV6-5 and TRBJ1-5; 9 positions agree with TRBD1. This CDR3 contains 15 residues. Germline values: CDR1 MNHEY, CDR2 SVGAGI. With V trimmed by 5 bases and J by 6 bases, 8 bases remained unmatched. The CDR3 nucleotides read TGTGCCAGCAGTCTCACAACAGGGGGCGGTCAGCCCCAGCATTTT. Translating gives CASSLTTGGGQPQHF.

This chain joins TRBV19 and TRBJ1-2; possibly TRBD1 for D (5 bases). V was shortened by 3 bases and J by 5 bases, with 16 bases between the two germline ends. This CDR3 has 15 residues. Germline-derived CDR1 and CDR2 are LNHDA and SQIVND (reference sequence). The CDR3 is CASSMGGPGVYGYTF. Here the CDR3 DNA reads TGTGCCAGTAGTATGGGGGGACCGGGGGTTTATGGCTACACCTTC.

This chain links TRBV7-9 with TRBJ1-1, with a weak D call TRBD1 (5 bases). The CDR3 runs 15 residues. Per the germline V gene, CDR1 is SEHNR and CDR2 is FQNEAQ (reference sequence). Trimming shortened V by 5 bases and J by 1 base, and 14 bases separated the two germline ends. CDR3 in DNA: TGTGCCAGCAGCGCCTGGCTGGGGCCGAACACTGAAGCTTTCTTT. It specifies CASSAWLGPNTEAFF.

This chain links TRBV2 with TRBJ1-5; 7 bases fit TRBD1. The CDR3 covers 13 residues. Losses at the gene ends were 10 bases for V and 7 bases for J; bases not matched to a gene: 10. The V gene's germline CDR1 is SNHLY and CDR2 FYNNEI. CDR3: CATRDRGSQPQHF. The DNA for the CDR3 is TGTGCCACACGGGACAGAGGGTCCCAGCCCCAGCATTTT.